The 23 T cell receptor beta chains below come from one sample, sequenced in a study of T cell responses to AZD1222 COVID-19 vaccine. Repertoires were generated with immunoSEQ multiplex PCR, while TCRdb's copy carries only in-frame clones and drops some. The data show approximately 180,000 clones, more than 75% seen once. The source was peripheral blood, collected 28 days after the second AZD1222 dose. The receptors stem from an adult who received the AZD1222 COVID-19 vaccine.

V and J are TRBV28 and TRBJ2-7; 8 bases fit TRBD2. Germline values: CDR1 MDHEN, CDR2 SYDVKM. V trimming: 3 bases; J trimming: 2 bases; junction bases outside the gene matches: 9. The CDR3 has 16 residues. CDR3: CASSFSTSGNPYEQYF. CDR3 in DNA: TGTGCCAGCAGTTTCTCAACTAGCGGTAACCCCTACGAGCAGTACTTC.

The chain links TRBV29-1 to TRBJ2-5, with unresolved D. This CDR3 is 13 amino acids long. The germline V and J ends were trimmed by 1 base and 6 bases, with 12 bases remaining between them. Germline CDR1 SQVTM, CDR2 ANQGSEA. This CDR3 is CSVEGGRGKTQYF. The CDR3 coding sequence is TGCAGCGTTGAAGGGGGTAGAGGAAAGACCCAGTACTTC. The whole variable domain, remainder taken from reference TRBV29-1 and TRBJ2-5, is SAVISQKPSRDICQRGTSLTIQCQVDSQVTMMFWYRQQPGQSLTLIATANQGSEATYESGFVIDKFPISRPNLTFSTLTVSNMSPEDSSIYLCSVEGGRGKTQYFGPGTRLLVL.

J is TRBJ2-7 and V is TRBV5-1; D gene uncertain. V was cut by 0 bases and J by 5 bases, with 12 bases left in between. Germline V CDR1 and CDR2: SGHRS, YFSETQ. This CDR3 contains 14 residues. The CDR3 region has the DNA TGCGCCAGCAGCTTGGCCGAAAGGGTCCACGAGCAGTACTTC. This sequence encodes CASSLAERVHEQYF.

The chain is built from TRBV7-2 and TRBJ1-6; 8 nucleotides agree with TRBD1. Looked up from germline, CDR1 is SGHTA and CDR2 is FQGNSA. This CDR3 spans 14 amino acids. J gave up 7 bases and V 4 bases, and 3 bases lay outside the gene matches. CDR3 sequence: CASSWRTGNSPLHF. The CDR3 DNA is TGTGCCAGCAGCTGGAGGACAGGGAATTCACCCCTCCACTTT.

The CDR3 is CASSLVVHLGEQYF. The CDR3 region has the DNA TGTGCCAGCAGCTTAGTGGTACACCTGGGGGAGCAGTACTTC. The chain has TRBV7-9 and TRBJ2-7, with D hard to call. The CDR3 length is 14 residues. Trimming removed 1 base at V and 7 bases at J, with 14 bases between. Per germline, CDR1 SEHNR and CDR2 FQNEAQ (reference sequence).

The V gene is TRBV5-4, the J gene TRBJ2-5, with D unclear. The germline gives CDR1 SGHNT, CDR2 YYREEE (reference sequence). The V and J ends lost 0 bases and 2 bases respectively, with 5 bases between them. The CDR3 has 13 amino acids. The CDR3 here is CASSLDIQETQYF. The CDR3 region has the DNA TGTGCCAGCAGCTTGGACATTCAAGAGACCCAGTACTTC.

Written as DNA, the CDR3 is TGTGCCAGCTCACTAAGACAGGGTGACAATTCACCCCTCCACTTT. Its translation: CASSLRQGDNSPLHF. This rearrangement joins TRBV18 to TRBJ1-6; 7 bases are a match to TRBD1. Germline loops: CDR1 KGHSH, CDR2 LQKENI. Losses at the gene ends were 4 bases for V and 7 bases for J; bases not matched to a gene: 7. The CDR3 runs 15 residues.

J is TRBJ2-1 and V is TRBV11-2; TRBD1 or TRBD2 may be the D gene (7 bases each). The germline V and J ends were trimmed by 5 bases and 9 bases, with 20 bases remaining between them. Per germline, CDR1 SGHAT and CDR2 FQNNGV. The CDR3 extends over 15 amino acids. The CDR3 protein is CASSTGQAAGAEQFF. Here the CDR3 DNA reads TGTGCCAGCAGCACCGGACAGGCCGCGGGGGCTGAGCAGTTCTTC.

The rearrangement uses TRBV27 and TRBJ2-7; the D is unclear. Germline assignment: CDR1 MNHEY and CDR2 SMNVEV (reference sequence). The V end was cut by 2 bases, the J end by 3 bases, with 11 bases between. The CDR3 is made up of 14 amino acids. CDR3 sequence: CASSLRVDYYEQYF. In nucleotides, the CDR3 is TGTGCCAGCAGTTTAAGGGTCGATTACTACGAGCAGTACTTC.

The J gene is TRBJ1-1, the V gene TRBV10-3; D is possibly TRBD1 (5 bases). CDR3 length: 12 residues. CDR1 and CDR2 (germline): ENHRY, SYGVKD. V lost 6 bases and J 3 bases, leaving 8 bases between the germline ends. CDR3 sequence reads: CAISGGDTEAFF. The CDR3 bases are TGTGCCATCAGCGGGGGGGACACTGAAGCTTTCTTT.

This chain joins TRBV4-1 and TRBJ2-3; 12 nucleotides match TRBD2. CDR3 size: 16 residues. In germline, CDR1 is MGHRA, CDR2 YSYEKL. J was trimmed by 2 bases and V by 4 bases; bases with no gene match: 4. CDR3 residues: CASSRLAGDLTDTQYF. The CDR3 nucleotides read TGCGCCAGCAGCCGACTAGCGGGAGACCTCACAGATACGCAGTATTTT.

This chain connects TRBV7-2 to TRBJ2-7; 8 nucleotides match TRBD2. Trimming removed 3 bases from V and 0 bases from J; junction bases left unmatched: 7. Germline loops: CDR1 SGHTA, CDR2 FQGNSA. This CDR3 has 16 residues. The CDR3 sequence: CASSLGQREFSYEQYF. In DNA, the CDR3 is TGTGCCAGCAGCTTGGGCCAGCGGGAGTTCTCCTACGAGCAGTACTTC.

This chain joins TRBV3-1 (or the pseudogene TRBV3-2) and TRBJ2-3, with D perhaps TRBD1 or TRBD2 (7 bases each). Germline CDR1 and CDR2: LGHDT and YNNKEL (reference sequence). The CDR3 loop spans 16 amino acids. The V and J ends lost 2 bases and 0 bases respectively, with 12 bases between them. DNA of the CDR3: TGTGCCAGCAGCCAACCCAGGGGGGGAAGCACAGATACGCAGTATTTT. This encodes CASSQPRGGSTDTQYF.

The V call is TRBV24-1, the J call TRBJ1-5; tentative D call: TRBD1 (6 bases). V dropped 1 base and J dropped 15 bases, with 15 bases sitting between them. In germline, CDR1 is KGHDR, CDR2 SFDVKD. CDR3 size: 13 residues. CDR3 in DNA: TGTGCCACCAGTGATTTTGTTGGGGGGCCCGCGCATTTT. The encoded protein is CATSDFVGGPAHF.

The genes are TRBV14 and TRBJ2-1, with a possible D match to TRBD1 (6 bases). The CDR3 is made up of 17 amino acids. CDR1 is SGHDN, CDR2 FVKESK, per germline. V was trimmed by 2 bases and J by 7 bases, leaving 21 bases between them. The CDR3 nucleotides are TGTGCCAGCAGCCAAACCTTACAGGGTTCCGTGCGGAATGAGCAGTTCTTC. This encodes CASSQTLQGSVRNEQFF. Using reference TRBV14 and TRBJ2-1 for the parts outside the CDR3, the full variable domain is EAGVTQFPSHSVIEKGQTVTLRCDPISGHDNLYWYRRVMGKEIKFLLHFVKESKQDESGMPNNRFLAERTGGTYSTLKVQPAELEDSGVYFCASSQTLQGSVRNEQFFGPGTRLTVL.

Regarding this clone: Other DNA sequences in this specimen translate into the identical CDR3. CDR3 region: CASSFGGSSYEQYF. CDR3 sequence (DNA): TGCGCCAGCAGCTTCGGCGGGAGCTCCTACGAGCAGTACTTC. The gene calls are TRBV5-1 and TRBJ2-7; 7 nucleotides agree with TRBD2. The CDR3 is 14 amino acids. Germline values: CDR1 SGHRS, CDR2 YFSETQ. V shed 2 bases and J 0 bases; nucleotides not matched to a gene: 2.

This chain joins TRBV5-7 and TRBJ2-7, with D maybe TRBD1 (6 bases). TRBV5-7 is an ORF for which the function is uncertain. The V gene lost 6 bases and the J gene lost 2 bases, with 24 bases spanning the gap. This CDR3 has 17 amino acids. Written as DNA, the CDR3 is TGTGCCAGCATCCAATACTGGGGGCAGCTTGCCCCCTACGAGCAGTACTTC. This translates into CASIQYWGQLAPYEQYF.

The genes are TRBV7-2 and TRBJ2-2, with unresolved D. The CDR3 consists of 14 residues. V was clipped by 4 bases and J by 1 base, with 7 bases between them. Germline-derived CDR1 and CDR2 are SGHTA and FQGNSA. Written as DNA, the CDR3 is TGTGCCAGCAGCTCTCAAGAGAACACCGGGGAGCTGTTTTTT. Translating gives CASSSQENTGELFF.

This clone was counted a few times. The chain recombines TRBV28 with TRBJ2-7, with 9 bases fitting TRBD1. From germline, CDR1 is MDHEN and CDR2 SYDVKM. V gave up 6 bases and J gave up 0 bases; unmatched junction bases: 12. There are 17 residues in the CDR3. The CDR3 DNA reads TGTGCCAGCAGCCTTCACCCCGGACAGGGGCCCTCCTACGAGCAGTACTTC. Translating it yields CASSLHPGQGPSYEQYF.

The chain is built from TRBV24-1 and TRBJ2-1; a possible D gene is TRBD2 (5 bases). Germline values: CDR1 KGHDR, CDR2 SFDVKD. V gave up 1 base and J gave up 9 bases, with 9 bases separating them. This CDR3 region has 13 residues. The CDR3 sequence: CATSDFRGFEQFF. The DNA for the CDR3 is TGTGCCACCAGTGATTTTAGAGGGTTTGAGCAGTTCTTC.

The chain combines TRBV7-9 with TRBJ2-7, with 8 positions matching TRBD2. The V and J ends lost 3 bases and 3 bases, in that order; junction bases with no gene match: 4. Germline V lookup: CDR1 SEHNR, CDR2 FQNEAQ (reference sequence). The CDR3 covers 14 residues. In DNA form, the CDR3 reads TGTGCCAGCAGCTTGGGACTAGAAGTCTACGAGCAGTACTTC. Translated, it gives CASSLGLEVYEQYF. The variable domain in full, with the rest retrieved from reference TRBV7-9 and TRBJ2-7, is DTGVSQNPRHKITKRGQNVTFRCDPISEHNRLYWYRQTLGQGPEFLTYFQNEAQLEKSRLLSDRFSAERPKGSFSTLEIQRTEQGDSAMYLCASSLGLEVYEQYFGPGTRLTVT.

This clone appeared a few times. The rearrangement joins TRBV11-1 to TRBJ1-1; weak D call: TRBD1 (6 bases). The germline gives CDR1 SGHAT, CDR2 FQDESV (reference sequence). This CDR3 spans 14 amino acids. V was clipped by 4 bases and J by 2 bases, with 11 bases between them. The CDR3 protein is CASSSLTGNTEAFF. The CDR3, as DNA: TGTGCCAGCAGCTCTTTGACAGGAAACACTGAAGCTTTCTTT.

The V and J genes are TRBV5-1 and TRBJ2-6; no reliable D call. V lost 6 bases and J 2 bases, leaving 9 bases between the germline ends. The CDR3 loop spans 14 amino acids. CDR1 is SGHRS, CDR2 YFSETQ, per germline. The CDR3 region is CASTESPGANVLTF. The CDR3 DNA follows: TGCGCCAGCACGGAAAGCCCTGGGGCCAACGTCCTGACTTTC.